This T cell receptor (beta chain) was sequenced in a study of T cells in Graves' hyperthyroidism and ophthalmopathy. This CDR3 is built from 14 residues. After removal of 6 bases from V and 6 bases from J, the junction contained 6 bases not matched to a gene. The germline V gene has CDR1 MNHNS and CDR2 SASEGT. The source material, RNA transcripts, was used to amplify TCR beta CDR3 regions. HTBI primers were employed in a first-round RT-PCR of the TCR CDR3. TCRdb used MiXCR to reprocess the multiplex PCR reads, holding one entry per CDR3 protein. This table holds approximately 600,000 distinct CDR3 sequences, about 16% found once.

This clonotype originated in a woman under 40 with Graves' hyperthyroidism. V is TRBV6-1 and J is TRBJ2-7; 12 nucleotides match TRBD1. Sequenced: blood. The CDR3 spells CASSRDRGRREQYF. CDR3 bases: TGTGCCAGCAGCCGGGACAGGGGGCGGCGCGAGCAGTACTTC.